These 20 T cell receptor beta chains share one sample of origin, sequenced in a study of T cells in Graves' hyperthyroidism and ophthalmopathy. Researchers took RNA transcripts and amplified the TCR beta CDR3 regions from them. The TCR CDR3 was amplified in a first-round RT-PCR using the HTBI primer set. A single record per CDR3 protein comes from TCRdb applying MiXCR to the multiplex PCR reads. The profile covers some 600,000 distinct CDR3 sequences, with 14% appearing a single time and almost 6% taken by the ten largest. The sequenced material came from blood. Every receptor here comes from a woman in her thirties with Graves' hyperthyroidism that later progressed to Graves' ophthalmopathy.

This clonotype came up a few times. As DNA, the CDR3 is TGTGCCACCAGTGATTTCGGTCAGGGTAGAGATGAGCAGTTCTTC. Encoded protein: CATSDFGQGRDEQFF. The genes are TRBV24-1 and TRBJ2-1, with D perhaps matching TRBD1 (5 bases). CDR3 length equals 15 residues. Germline CDR1 is KGHDR and CDR2 is SFDVKD. V lost 1 base and J lost 8, with 14 bases in between.

This clonotype was detected only a few times. The J gene is TRBJ2-1, the V gene TRBV5-8, with no clear D. Germline V gene lookup returns CDR1 SGHTS and CDR2 YDEGEE. Between the trimmed V and J ends, which lost 1 base and 5 bases, there was a span of 7 bases. The CDR3 is made up of 13 amino acids. This CDR3 reads CASSLFGNNEQFF. CDR3 sequence (DNA): TGTGCCAGCAGCTTGTTCGGTAACAATGAGCAGTTCTTC.

The V call is TRBV6-1, the J call TRBJ1-5; 8 nucleotides agree with TRBD1. Per the germline V gene, CDR1 is MNHNS and CDR2 is SASEGT. The CDR3 loop spans 14 amino acids. J gave up 2 bases and V 6 bases, and 3 bases lay outside the gene matches. The CDR3 sequence is CASRLGQGNQPQHF. CDR3 sequence (DNA): TGTGCCAGCAGATTGGGACAGGGCAATCAGCCCCAGCATTTT.

The chain carries TRBV30 and TRBJ2-5, with 9 positions matching TRBD1. The CDR3 extends over 17 amino acids. J lost 5 bases, V lost 0 bases, and 13 bases had no gene match. Germline V gene lookup returns CDR1 GTSNPN and CDR2 SVGIG (reference sequence). The CDR3 DNA reads TGTGCCTGGAGTGTAGGGACAGGGAGTGGGACCGGTGAGACCCAGTACTTC. Protein sequence: CAWSVGTGSGTGETQYF.

This clonotype was observed at least ten times. CDR3 residues: CASSSSVYQPQHF. The CDR3 coding sequence is TGTGCCAGCAGCTCTTCGGTCTATCAGCCCCAGCATTTT. V gene TRBV7-8 combines with J gene TRBJ1-5; D not certain. The CDR3 runs to 13 residues. V shed 4 bases and J shed 5 bases, with 9 bases lying between them. From germline, CDR1 is SGHVS and CDR2 FQNEAQ.

This clonotype appeared many times. The chain has TRBV6-1 and TRBJ2-2; 7 bases line up with TRBD1. The junction had 12 bases not matched to a gene; V was cut back by 3 bases and J by 5 bases. The CDR3 contains 17 residues. CDR1 and CDR2 from the germline V gene are MNHNS and SASEGT. CDR3 amino acids: CASSDNRGTALTGELFF. CDR3 DNA: TGTGCCAGCAGTGACAACAGAGGGACAGCCCTTACCGGGGAGCTGTTTTTT.

This clonotype occurred a few times. The chain has TRBV24-1 and TRBJ2-2, with TRBD1 identical over 9 bases. The CDR3 loop spans 16 amino acids. V dropped 3 bases and J dropped 8; count of bases not matched to a gene: 9. From germline, CDR1 is KGHDR and CDR2 SFDVKD. The CDR3 protein is CATSDPGTGSVGELFF. The CDR3 bases are TGTGCCACCAGTGATCCCGGGACAGGGAGTGTTGGGGAGCTGTTTTTT.

This clonotype was observed a handful of times. The rearrangement joins TRBV3-1 to TRBJ1-2; TRBD1 is a possible D gene (6 bases). Trimming cost V 2 bases and J 6 bases, with 25 bases left between them. This CDR3 contains 18 residues. The germline V gene encodes CDR1 LGHDT and CDR2 YNNKEL (reference sequence). For the CDR3, the DNA is TGTGCCAGCAGCCAATGGGAACCGGGACACACCCGGCCTCATGGCTACACCTTC. Protein sequence: CASSQWEPGHTRPHGYTF.

This clonotype showed up many times. This CDR3 reads CAWSGVQNEQFF. The CDR3 nucleotides are TGTGCCTGGAGTGGGGTCCAGAATGAGCAGTTCTTC. The V and J genes are TRBV30 and TRBJ2-1; D gene ambiguous. V lost 1 base and J 7 bases, leaving 8 bases between the germline ends. Germline V lookup: CDR1 GTSNPN, CDR2 SVGIG (reference sequence). The CDR3 runs 12 residues.

This clonotype has a count of ten or more. The chain couples TRBV20-1 to TRBJ2-3, with D hard to call. The CDR3 contains 14 residues. V shed 1 base and J shed 0 bases, with 8 bases lying between them. Per germline, CDR1 DFQATT and CDR2 SNEGSKA (reference sequence). CDR3 loop: CSARAGGSTDTQYF. CDR3 sequence (DNA): TGCAGTGCTAGAGCAGGCGGAAGCACAGATACGCAGTATTTT.

This clonotype was seen at least ten times. V usage is TRBV7-2 and J usage is TRBJ2-7; 7 nucleotides agree with TRBD1. CDR3 size: 15 residues. In germline, CDR1 is SGHTA, CDR2 FQGNSA. After removal of 1 base from V and 0 bases from J, the junction contained 3 bases not matched to a gene. The CDR3: CASSLDRGSSYEQYF. The CDR3 nucleotides read TGTGCCAGCAGCTTAGACAGGGGAAGCTCCTACGAGCAGTACTTC.

This clonotype was detected many times. The rearrangement joins TRBV6-2 or TRBV6-3 to TRBJ1-1, with D perhaps matching TRBD1 (6 bases). Germline CDR1 is MNHEY and CDR2 is SVGEGT. The CDR3 covers 15 residues. V dropped 2 bases and J dropped 4 bases, with 14 bases sitting between them. Here the CDR3 reads CASSYSSGGATEAFF. The CDR3 DNA sequence: TGTGCCAGCAGTTACAGCTCTGGGGGGGCCACTGAAGCTTTCTTT.

This rearrangement joins TRBV11-1 to TRBJ2-1; D is ambiguous. Germline V gives CDR1 SGHAT, CDR2 FQDESV (reference sequence). CDR3 size: 14 residues. V shed 5 bases and J shed 3 bases, with 11 bases lying between them. CDR3 loop: CASSKEALYNEQFF. DNA for the CDR3: TGTGCCAGCAGCAAAGAGGCACTCTACAATGAGCAGTTCTTC.

The gene calls are TRBV28 and TRBJ2-7; D is undetermined. The CDR3 covers 16 residues. CDR1 and CDR2 (germline): MDHEN, SYDVKM. V lost 6 bases and J 1 base, leaving 19 bases between the germline ends. The CDR3 is CASSSPTVRLSYEQYF. The CDR3 DNA reads TGTGCCAGCAGCTCCCCAACCGTGAGGTTATCCTACGAGCAGTACTTC.

The rearrangement uses TRBV27 and TRBJ1-1; TRBD1 agrees at 8 bases. The length of the CDR3 is 12 residues. V shed 5 bases and J 7 bases; nucleotides not matched to a gene: 3. From germline, CDR1 is MNHEY and CDR2 SMNVEV (reference sequence). The CDR3 here is CASSRTGLEAFF. CDR3 DNA: TGTGCCAGCAGTCGGACAGGGCTTGAAGCTTTCTTT.

This clonotype showed up many times. The genes are TRBV18 and TRBJ2-7; 8 bases fit TRBD2. The length of the CDR3 is 15 residues. With 2 bases clipped from V and 0 bases from J, the junction kept 3 bases outside the gene matches. CDR1 is KGHSH, CDR2 LQKENI, per germline. DNA for the CDR3: TGTGCCAGCTCACCAAGCGGGAGCGTCTCCTACGAGCAGTACTTC. It yields the protein CASSPSGSVSYEQYF.

This chain joins TRBV18 and TRBJ2-7; 9 bases match TRBD1. CDR1 and CDR2 (germline): KGHSH, LQKENI. J lost 2 bases, V lost 5 bases, and 10 bases had no gene match. The CDR3 loop spans 16 amino acids. In DNA form, the CDR3 reads TGTGCCAGCTCAACAAGTCCGGGACAGGGAACCTACGAGCAGTACTTC. Protein sequence: CASSTSPGQGTYEQYF. Full variable domain (rest looked up from reference TRBV18 and TRBJ2-7): NAGVMQNPRHLVRRRGQEARLRCSPMKGHSHVYWYRQLPEEGLKFMVYLQKENIIDESGMPKERFSAEFPKEGPSILRIQQVVRGDSAAYFCASSTSPGQGTYEQYFGPGTRLTVT.

This clonotype was seen repeatedly, ten times or more. The V and J genes are TRBV20-1 and TRBJ1-5; 7 bases agree with TRBD1. Germline values: CDR1 DFQATT, CDR2 SNEGSKA (reference sequence). This CDR3 is 15 amino acids long. J lost 3 bases, V lost 2 bases, and 7 bases had no gene match. CDR3 sequence: CSARTGVHDNQPQHF. The CDR3 coding sequence is TGCAGTGCTAGAACAGGGGTACATGACAATCAGCCCCAGCATTTT.

In this sample, this clonotype turned up many times. J is TRBJ2-7 and V is TRBV11-3; D uncertain. This CDR3 spans 15 amino acids. Trimming took 5 bases from V and 4 from J, leaving 18 bases between them. Germline values: CDR1 SGHNT, CDR2 YENEEA. The CDR3 bases are TGTGCCAGCAGCCCTGTCGGATCCCCGGCTTACGAGCAGTACTTC. Translation gives CASSPVGSPAYEQYF.

This clonotype was recorded many times. The chain uses TRBV28 and TRBJ2-7; either TRBD1 or TRBD2 may supply D (5 bases each). V gave up 2 bases and J gave up 2 bases, with 16 bases separating them. CDR1 is MDHEN and CDR2 is SYDVKM in the germline V gene. This CDR3 has 16 amino acids. The CDR3 spells CASSLGDAQGAYEQYF. The CDR3 nucleotides are TGTGCCAGCAGTTTAGGGGACGCCCAGGGAGCCTACGAGCAGTACTTC.